Listed below are T cell receptor beta chains from one sample, sequenced in a study of blood T cell repertoires in COVID-19. Assay: immunoSEQ multiplex PCR; the TCRdb copy retains only in-frame clones and omits some. The sample lists tens of thousands of clones, roughly 84% occurring once. The sample taken for sequencing was peripheral blood. These receptor sequences come from a woman aged 80 or over with acute or convalescent COVID-19. Each CDR3 is given with its conserved first and last residue. D genes are given only for firm matches. Clone size is given for some rows only: seen once, a few or many times, or a class if the clone is expanded.

size	V	D	J	CDR3	DNA
.	TRBV19	TRBD1	TRBJ1-5	CASRTGATGTGGSQNQPQHF	TGTGCCAGTAGAACAGGTGCAACGGGGACAGGGGGATCGCAAAATCAGCCCCAGCATTTT
.	TRBV10-3	.	TRBJ2-5	CAISESNRVETQYF	TGTGCCATCAGTGAATCGAACAGGGTTGAGACCCAGTACTTC
.	TRBV18	.	TRBJ1-4	CASSPATGNEKLFF	TGTGCCAGCTCACCAGCGACAGGCAATGAAAAACTGTTTTTT
.	TRBV12-5	.	TRBJ1-1	CASGLVQNTEAFF	TGTGCTAGTGGTTTGGTACAGAACACTGAAGCTTTCTTT
.	TRBV2	TRBD1	TRBJ1-1	CASSEGGTENTEAFF	TGTGCCAGCAGTGAAGGAGGGACAGAGAACACTGAAGCTTTCTTT
.	TRBV18	.	TRBJ1-5	CASSKEANQPQHF	TGTGCCAGCTCAAAAGAGGCCAATCAGCCCCAGCATTTT
.	TRBV5-1	TRBD1	TRBJ1-2	CASSPIQGAGGYTF	TGCGCCAGCAGCCCGATACAGGGGGCGGGAGGCTACACCTTC
.	TRBV11-3	TRBD1	TRBJ2-3	CASSPGQGTTDTQYF	TGTGCCAGCAGCCCAGGACAGGGGACCACAGATACGCAGTATTTT
.	TRBV2	.	TRBJ2-5	CASSGGGETQYF	TGTGCCAGCAGTGGGGGGGGCGAGACCCAGTACTTC
.	TRBV2	.	TRBJ2-2	CASSSGTRRVTGELFF	TGTGCCAGCAGTTCCGGGACACGAAGGGTTACCGGGGAGCTGTTTTTT
.	TRBV5-8	TRBD1	TRBJ2-5	CASSVGTGGPQETQYF	TGTGCCAGCAGCGTCGGGACAGGGGGCCCCCAAGAGACCCAGTACTTC
.	TRBV27	.	TRBJ1-6	CASSSLGAGVNSPLHF	TGTGCCAGCAGTTCTCTGGGAGCGGGAGTTAATTCACCCCTCCACTTT
.	TRBV10-3	TRBD1	TRBJ2-7	CAISRDRYEQYF	TGTGCCATCAGCCGGGACAGGTACGAGCAGTACTTC
.	TRBV5-1	TRBD1	TRBJ2-2	CASSASGTGNTGELFF	TGCGCCAGCAGCGCATCCGGGACAGGAAACACCGGGGAGCTGTTTTTT
.	TRBV3-1/TRBV3-2	.	TRBJ2-7	CASSHIGAQYF	TGTGCCAGCAGCCATATTGGGGCGCAGTACTTC
once	TRBV30	.	TRBJ2-5	CAWSWTAQRETQYF	TGTGCCTGGAGTTGGACAGCCCAGAGGGAGACCCAGTACTTC
.	TRBV5-1	TRBD1	TRBJ2-1	CASSLGTGSNEQFF	TGCGCCAGCAGCTTGGGGACAGGGAGCAATGAGCAGTTCTTC
.	TRBV27	.	TRBJ2-7	CASSFDRKTYEQYF	TGTGCCAGCAGTTTCGACAGGAAGACCTACGAGCAGTACTTC
.	TRBV27	TRBD1	TRBJ2-2	CASSLKQGVGELFF	TGTGCCAGCAGTTTAAAACAGGGGGTCGGGGAGCTGTTTTTT
.	TRBV13	TRBD1	TRBJ2-3	CASSLMGQGSDTQYF	TGTGCCAGCAGCTTAATGGGACAGGGATCCGATACGCAGTATTTT
.	TRBV27	.	TRBJ2-3	CASSLTRGTDTQYF	TGTGCCAGCAGTTTAACCAGGGGCACAGATACGCAGTATTTT
.	TRBV30	.	TRBJ1-1	CAWMTVPMNTEAFF	TGTGCCTGGATGACAGTCCCTATGAACACTGAAGCTTTCTTT